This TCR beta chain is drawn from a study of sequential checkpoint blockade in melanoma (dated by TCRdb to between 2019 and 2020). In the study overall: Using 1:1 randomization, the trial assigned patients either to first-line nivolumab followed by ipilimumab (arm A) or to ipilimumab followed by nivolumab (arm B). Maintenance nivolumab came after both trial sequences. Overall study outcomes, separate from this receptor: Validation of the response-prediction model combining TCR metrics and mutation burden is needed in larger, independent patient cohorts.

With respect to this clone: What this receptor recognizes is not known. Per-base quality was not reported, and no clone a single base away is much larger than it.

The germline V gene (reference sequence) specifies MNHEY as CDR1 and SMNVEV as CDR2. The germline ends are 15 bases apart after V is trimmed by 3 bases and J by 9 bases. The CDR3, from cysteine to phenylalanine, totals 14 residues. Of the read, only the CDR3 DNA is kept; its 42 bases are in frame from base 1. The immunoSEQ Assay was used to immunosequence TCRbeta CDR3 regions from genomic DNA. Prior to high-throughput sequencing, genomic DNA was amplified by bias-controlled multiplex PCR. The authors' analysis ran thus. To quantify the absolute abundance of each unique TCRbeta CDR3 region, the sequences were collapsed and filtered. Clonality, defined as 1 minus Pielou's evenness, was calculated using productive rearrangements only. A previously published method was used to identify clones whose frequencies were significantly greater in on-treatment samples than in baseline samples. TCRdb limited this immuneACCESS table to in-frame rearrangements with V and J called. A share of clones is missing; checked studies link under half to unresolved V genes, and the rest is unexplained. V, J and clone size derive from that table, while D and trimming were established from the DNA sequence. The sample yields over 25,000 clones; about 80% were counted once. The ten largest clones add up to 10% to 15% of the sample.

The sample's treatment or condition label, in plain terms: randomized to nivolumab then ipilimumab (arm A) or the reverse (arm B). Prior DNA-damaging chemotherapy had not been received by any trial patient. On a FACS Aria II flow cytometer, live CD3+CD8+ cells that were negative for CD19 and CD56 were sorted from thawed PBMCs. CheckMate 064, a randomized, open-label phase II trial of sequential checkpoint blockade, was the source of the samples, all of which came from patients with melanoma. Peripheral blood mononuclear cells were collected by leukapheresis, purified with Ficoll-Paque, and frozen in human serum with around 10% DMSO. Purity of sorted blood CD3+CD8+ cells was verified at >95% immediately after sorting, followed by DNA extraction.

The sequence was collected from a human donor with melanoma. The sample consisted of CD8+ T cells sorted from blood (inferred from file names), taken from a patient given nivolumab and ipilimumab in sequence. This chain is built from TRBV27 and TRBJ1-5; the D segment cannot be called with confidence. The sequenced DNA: TGTGCCAGCAGTTTGAGCGGTTTAGGAAGGCCCCAGCATTTT. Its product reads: CASSLSGLGRPQHF.